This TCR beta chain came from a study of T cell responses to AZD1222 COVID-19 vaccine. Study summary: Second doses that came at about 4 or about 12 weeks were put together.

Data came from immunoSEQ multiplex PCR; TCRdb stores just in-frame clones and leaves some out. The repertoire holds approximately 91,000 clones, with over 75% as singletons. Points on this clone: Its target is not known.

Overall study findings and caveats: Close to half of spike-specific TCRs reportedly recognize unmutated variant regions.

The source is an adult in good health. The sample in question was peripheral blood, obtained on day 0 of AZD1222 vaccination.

In nucleotides, the CDR3 is TGTGCCACCAGCAGAGATGGGCGGGGGGGAGCCTACAATGAGCAGTTCTTC. Residues: CATSRDGRGGAYNEQFF. The chain joins TRBV15 to TRBJ2-1, with 9 bases that match TRBD2. Germline trimming cut 0 bases from V and 2 bases from J; bases unmatched to any gene: 5. Germline CDR1 reads LNHNV; CDR2 reads YYDKDF (reference sequence). The CDR3 totals 17 residues.